This entry lists 20 T cell receptor beta chains sequenced from one sample in a study of CD8 T cells in ankylosing spondylitis. The study's findings and limits: The study identified a TCR beta motif of seven or eight highly homologous variants that appeared characteristic of ankylosing spondylitis blood.

The antigens for these receptors are not known. In TCRdb, the 5' RACE reads were re-called with MiXCR into one record per CDR3 protein. Of 650,000 to 800,000 distinct CDR3 sequences in the sample, around 17% were seen once. Sequencing was carried out using blood, either unsorted or a sorted T cell fraction (not recorded which). The receptors shown here come from a male donor with ankylosing spondylitis.

A few counts support this clonotype. CDR3: CASSFTSGRSYEQYF. CDR3 nucleotide sequence: TGTGCCAGCAGTTTTACTAGCGGGAGATCCTACGAGCAGTACTTC. The chain carries TRBV12-3 or TRBV12-4 and TRBJ2-7, with 11 bases identical to TRBD2. This CDR3 region has 15 residues. J was trimmed by 1 base and V by 3 bases; bases with no gene match: 2.

In its sample, this clonotype was seen a few times. This rearrangement joins TRBV27 to TRBJ2-5; tentatively, D is TRBD1 (6 bases). CDR1 is MNHEY and CDR2 is SMNVEV in the germline V gene (reference sequence). V lost 3 bases and J lost 5, with 16 bases in between. The CDR3 totals 15 residues. CDR3 sequence (DNA): TGTGCCAGCAGTTTCGAAACAGGGTCGGTGGAGACCCAGTACTTC. This gives the protein CASSFETGSVETQYF.

This rearrangement joins TRBV6-5 to TRBJ1-1, with D unclear. Germline-derived CDR1 and CDR2 are MNHEY and SVGAGI. This CDR3 is 13 amino acids long. Trimming pared 2 bases from V and 10 bases from J, leaving 14 bases between. The CDR3 DNA reads as TGTGCCAGCAGTTACGGTCCGGGTCGTATAGCTTTCTTT. Translated: CASSYGPGRIAFF.

This clonotype was seen a handful of times. The V gene is TRBV12-3 or TRBV12-4, the J gene TRBJ2-7; the match to TRBD1 covers 10 bases. Unmatched junction bases numbered 5, after V lost 3 bases and J lost 6 bases. The CDR3 has 14 residues. The CDR3 here is CASSLTGGWREQYF. As DNA, the CDR3 is TGTGCCAGCAGTTTGACAGGGGGCTGGCGCGAGCAGTACTTC.

This clonotype was counted only a few times. The chain employs TRBV11-2 and TRBJ2-5; 14 nucleotides line up with TRBD2. Per germline, CDR1 SGHAT and CDR2 FQNNGV. J gave up 2 bases and V 4 bases, and 9 bases lay outside the gene matches. This CDR3 has 18 amino acids. As DNA, the CDR3 is TGTGCCAGCAGCTGGGGGACTAGCGGGAGAATGTCGCAAGAGACCCAGTACTTC. Its protein is CASSWGTSGRMSQETQYF.

V is TRBV28 and J is TRBJ2-5, with a weak D call TRBD2 (6 bases). V was trimmed by 3 bases and J by 1 base, leaving 12 bases between them. Germline assignment: CDR1 MDHEN and CDR2 SYDVKM. The CDR3 totals 15 residues. The CDR3 protein is CASSFGLSGQETQYF. The CDR3 nucleotides are TGTGCCAGCAGTTTTGGACTTAGCGGCCAAGAGACCCAGTACTTC.

The rearrangement joins TRBV5-1 to TRBJ1-5; 11 positions match TRBD1. Germline trimming cut 4 bases from V and 5 bases from J; bases unmatched to any gene: 5. Germline V lookup: CDR1 SGHRS, CDR2 YFSETQ. The CDR3 has 15 amino acids. CDR3 nucleotide sequence: TGCGCCAGCAGCCCTTGGACAGGGGGCGATCAGCCCCAGCATTTT. Its translation: CASSPWTGGDQPQHF.

The chain has TRBV28 and TRBJ1-4; 9 bases are a match to TRBD1. Trimming removed 6 bases from V and 8 bases from J; junction bases left unmatched: 19. Per the germline V gene, CDR1 is MDHEN and CDR2 is SYDVKM. The length of the CDR3 is 18 residues. Written as DNA, the CDR3 is TGTGCCAGCAGGAGAAAGGACAGGGGCCTTATATCGGGGGAAAAACTGTTTTTT. Translation: CASRRKDRGLISGEKLFF.

V is TRBV4-3 and J is TRBJ2-7; the D is unclear. Per the germline V gene, CDR1 is LGHNA and CDR2 is YSLEER. With 0 bases removed from V and 5 bases from J, the gap between germline ends came to 14 bases. The CDR3 length is 15 residues. Written as DNA, the CDR3 is TGCGCCAGCAGCCAAGACTTAAGGTATTGGGACGAGCAGTACTTC. This encodes CASSQDLRYWDEQYF.

This clonotype has more than one count but fewer than ten. The chain recombines TRBV7-8 with TRBJ2-7, with TRBD1 as a possible D gene (5 bases). The germline V gene encodes CDR1 SGHVS and CDR2 FQNEAQ. Trimming removed 5 bases at V and 5 bases at J, with 10 bases between. The length of the CDR3 is 12 residues. CDR3: CASSHRSHEQYF. The CDR3 DNA sequence: TGTGCCAGCAGCCACAGGAGCCACGAGCAGTACTTC.

The rearrangement joins TRBV12-3 or TRBV12-4 to TRBJ1-4, with a possible D match to TRBD1 (5 bases). The CDR3 is made up of 17 amino acids. Trimming took off 3 bases at V and 0 bases at J, with 14 bases between the two ends. CDR3 sequence (DNA): TGTGCCAGCAGTTTGTATGGCAGGGCGGCAACTAATGAAAAACTGTTTTTT. This codes for CASSLYGRAATNEKLFF.

The chain has TRBV24-1 and TRBJ2-1, with TRBD2 matching 8 bases. Germline CDR1 is KGHDR and CDR2 is SFDVKD. CDR3 length: 15 residues. The trim removed 6 bases at V and 3 bases at J, leaving 6 bases unmatched. CDR3 in DNA: TGTGCCACCAGTCGAGCGGGAGCCCTCTACAATGAGCAGTTCTTC. It yields the protein CATSRAGALYNEQFF.

V gene TRBV4-1 combines with J gene TRBJ2-7; TRBD1 might be the D (8 bases). The CDR3 length is 17 residues. The germline V gene encodes CDR1 MGHRA and CDR2 YSYEKL. V shed 1 base and J shed 2 bases, with 18 bases lying between them. CDR3 in amino acids: CASSQGEGRGHTYEQYF. The CDR3 DNA reads as TGCGCCAGCAGCCAAGGGGAGGGCAGGGGGCATACCTACGAGCAGTACTTC.

J is TRBJ2-7 and V is TRBV2, with TRBD2 matching over 10 bases. CDR1 and CDR2 (germline): SNHLY, FYNNEI. V shed 11 bases, J shed 2 bases, and the junction held 9 bases outside the gene matches. The CDR3 totals 14 residues. CDR3 DNA sequence: TGTGCCGGGGGAGCGGGAGGGACCACCTACGAGCAGTACTTC. It encodes CAGGAGGTTYEQYF.

The CDR3 loop is CASSPSIYSYNEQFF. CDR3 nucleotides: TGTGCCAGCAGTCCTAGCATCTACTCCTACAATGAGCAGTTCTTC. This sequence joins TRBV6-2 or TRBV6-3 and TRBJ2-1, with D maybe TRBD2 (5 bases). Germline-derived CDR1 and CDR2 are MNHEY and SVGEGT. Trimming cost V 5 bases and J 0 bases, with 11 bases left between them. CDR3 length: 15 amino acids.

This chain connects TRBV6-5 to TRBJ1-2; no firm D call. The CDR3 extends over 13 amino acids. Germline-derived CDR1 and CDR2 are MNHEY and SVGAGI. The V gene lost 2 bases and the J gene lost 4 bases, with 8 bases spanning the gap. The DNA of the CDR3 is TGTGCCAGCAGTTACGAAAGGACCTATGGCTACACCTTC. It translates to CASSYERTYGYTF.

This chain connects TRBV13 to TRBJ2-1, with 8 bases that match TRBD2. V lost 2 bases to trimming and J lost 13 bases; unmatched junction nucleotides: 7. Germline loops: CDR1 PRHDT, CDR2 FYEKMQ (reference sequence). The CDR3 consists of 13 residues. CDR3 nucleotide sequence: TGTGCCAGCAGCTTAAAGACTAGCGCCAAACAGTTCTTC. This codes for CASSLKTSAKQFF. Variable domain in full (rest from reference TRBV13 and TRBJ2-1): AAGVIQSPRHLIKEKRETATLKCYPIPRHDTVYWYQQGPGQDPQFLISFYEKMQSDKGSIPDRFSAQQFSDYHSELNMSSLELGDSALYFCASSLKTSAKQFFGPGTRLTVL.

CDR3 region: CASSQDLGGTLYEQYF. The CDR3, as DNA: TGCGCCAGCAGCCAAGATCTGGGCGGCACCCTCTACGAGCAGTACTTC. The chain links TRBV4-3 to TRBJ2-7; D is unclear. The V gene's germline CDR1 is LGHNA and CDR2 YSLEER. Trimming shortened V by 0 bases and J by 3 bases, and 15 bases separated the two germline ends. The CDR3 is 16 residues long.

V is TRBV7-2 and J is TRBJ1-2, with TRBD1 as a possible D gene (6 bases). Trimming removed 5 bases at V and 4 bases at J, with 17 bases between. Per germline, CDR1 SGHTA and CDR2 FQGNSA. The CDR3 sequence is 15 residues long. The chain's CDR3 is CASSLQDSFSYGYTF. For the CDR3, the DNA is TGTGCCAGCAGCCTACAGGACAGCTTCTCCTATGGCTACACCTTC.

The genes are TRBV10-2 and TRBJ2-3; D uncertain. This CDR3 region has 14 residues. Germline assignment: CDR1 WSHSY and CDR2 SAAADI. V was trimmed by 2 bases and J by 2 bases, leaving 8 bases between them. This CDR3 is CASSELKATDTQYF. For the CDR3, the DNA is TGCGCCAGCAGTGAGCTTAAGGCCACAGATACGCAGTATTTT.